Below, 14 T cell receptor beta chains from the same sample are listed, as sequenced in a study of T cells in Graves' hyperthyroidism and ophthalmopathy. TCR beta CDR3 regions were amplified from RNA transcripts. The TCR CDR3 was amplified in a first-round RT-PCR using the HTBI primer set. Using its own MiXCR run on the multiplex PCR reads, TCRdb lists one record per CDR3 protein. This table holds 350,000 or so distinct CDR3 sequences, roughly 20% found once. Sequences were obtained from blood. The receptor source for this set is a woman aged 50 to 65 with Graves' hyperthyroidism.

Many counts were recorded for this clonotype. CDR3 protein: CASSLQGASTEAFF. The DNA for the CDR3 is TGTGCCAGCAGTCTACAGGGGGCGTCGACTGAAGCTTTCTTT. The genes are TRBV3-1 and TRBJ1-1; the match to TRBD1 covers 9 bases. Germline V gene sequence: CDR1 LGHDT, CDR2 YNNKEL (reference sequence). With V trimmed by 6 bases and J by 5 bases, 7 bases remained unmatched. CDR3 size: 14 residues. Full variable domain (outside the CDR3, taken from reference TRBV3-1 and TRBJ1-1): DTAVSQTPKYLVTQMGNDKSIKCEQNLGHDTMYWYKQDSKKFLKIMFSYNNKELIINETVPNRFSPKSPDKAHLNLHINSLELGDSAVYFCASSLQGASTEAFFGQGTRLTVV.

The chain joins TRBV13 to TRBJ1-2; 10 positions agree with TRBD1. Germline CDR1 reads PRHDT; CDR2 reads FYEKMQ (reference sequence). Unmatched junction bases numbered 7, after V lost 1 base and J lost 5 bases. The CDR3 length is 16 residues. CDR3 nucleotide sequence: TGTGCCAGCAGCTTAGAGGGGACAGGGGCACGGTATGGCTACACCTTC. Translated: CASSLEGTGARYGYTF.

This clonotype was counted a few times. The rearrangement uses TRBV19 and TRBJ2-3; D unclear. Per germline, CDR1 LNHDA and CDR2 SQIVND (reference sequence). The CDR3 runs 14 residues. Trimming cost V 3 bases and J 3 bases, with 10 bases left between them. The DNA of the CDR3 is TGTGCCAGTAGTATTGGGTCATCGACAGATACGCAGTATTTT. It translates to CASSIGSSTDTQYF.

This clonotype was seen many times. The gene calls are TRBV11-1 and TRBJ2-7; the match to TRBD1 covers 9 bases. Germline CDR1 SGHAT, CDR2 FQDESV (reference sequence). CDR3 size: 15 residues. Trimming took 4 bases from V and 2 from J; bases not matched to a gene: 6. The CDR3 protein is CASSSHRGRAYEQYF. In DNA, the CDR3 is TGTGCCAGCAGCTCCCACAGGGGGCGAGCCTACGAGCAGTACTTC.

The sample holds a few counts of this clonotype. V gene TRBV30 combines with J gene TRBJ2-5, with 13 nucleotides matching TRBD2. Germline CDR1 GTSNPN, CDR2 SVGIG (reference sequence). CDR3 length: 15 residues. The V gene end was trimmed by 1 base and the J gene end by 4 bases; junction bases not matched to a gene: 3. The CDR3 is CAWSARTSGGETQYF. Written as DNA, the CDR3 is TGTGCCTGGAGTGCCCGGACTAGCGGGGGAGAGACCCAGTACTTC. Filled out from reference TRBV30 and TRBJ2-5, the complete variable domain reads SQTIHQWPATLVQPVGSPLSLECTVEGTSNPNLYWYRQAAGRGLQLLFYSVGIGQISSEVPQNLSASRPQDRQFILSSKKLLLSDSGFYLCAWSARTSGGETQYFGPGTRLLVL.

The chain joins TRBV29-1 to TRBJ2-5, with D possibly TRBD2 on 5 matching bases. The CDR3 covers 10 residues. Germline V gene sequence: CDR1 SQVTM, CDR2 ANQGSEA. V was trimmed by 6 bases and J by 4 bases, leaving 6 bases between them. This CDR3 is CSVEGETQYF. CDR3 DNA: TGCAGCGTCGAGGGAGAGACCCAGTACTTC.

This chain joins TRBV7-9 and TRBJ1-4; 8 bases match TRBD1. The CDR3 consists of 15 residues. V lost 5 bases, J lost 3 bases, and 5 bases stayed unmatched. Germline CDR1 SEHNR, CDR2 FQNEAQ (reference sequence). CDR3 loop: CASSPGQGPNEKLFF. The CDR3 bases are TGTGCCAGCAGCCCTGGACAGGGCCCTAATGAAAAACTGTTTTTT.

This clonotype was seen a few times. The chain has TRBV6-1 and TRBJ1-1, with D perhaps TRBD1 (6 bases). The CDR3 length is 13 residues. Between the trimmed V and J ends, which lost 6 bases and 1 base, there was a span of 9 bases. Per germline, CDR1 MNHNS and CDR2 SASEGT. Here the CDR3 reads CASRTRGNTEAFF. The CDR3 DNA sequence: TGTGCCAGCAGAACCAGGGGGAACACTGAAGCTTTCTTT.

This clonotype was seen more than once but under ten times. This sequence joins TRBV6-1 and TRBJ2-6; D might be TRBD1 (5 bases). This CDR3 contains 13 residues. CDR1 is MNHNS and CDR2 is SASEGT in the germline V gene. Deletions cut 6 bases from V and 9 bases from J, with 12 bases between. In DNA, the CDR3 is TGTGCCAGCAGCTGGGGCTCCCACAACGTCCTGACTTTC. It codes for CASSWGSHNVLTF.

This clonotype has at least ten counts. The chain joins TRBV30 to TRBJ2-1; D unclear. The length of the CDR3 is 15 residues. Germline V lookup: CDR1 GTSNPN, CDR2 SVGIG (reference sequence). The germline V and J ends were trimmed by 0 bases and 7 bases, with 16 bases remaining between them. This chain's CDR3 is CAWSVRLQPGNEQFF. For the CDR3, the DNA is TGTGCCTGGAGTGTACGGCTACAACCCGGGAATGAGCAGTTCTTC. Looking up the rest from reference TRBV30 and TRBJ2-1 gives the full variable domain: SQTIHQWPATLVQPVGSPLSLECTVEGTSNPNLYWYRQAAGRGLQLLFYSVGIGQISSEVPQNLSASRPQDRQFILSSKKLLLSDSGFYLCAWSVRLQPGNEQFFGPGTRLTVL.

This clonotype came up a few times. The DNA for the CDR3 is TGTGCCAGTAGTGTTCAGTCGGGACAAGGCAATCAGCCCCAGCATTTT. Amino acids: CASSVQSGQGNQPQHF. This chain uses TRBV19 with TRBJ1-5; tentative D call: TRBD1 (6 bases). V was trimmed by 5 bases and J by 2 bases, leaving 16 bases between them. Germline CDR1 and CDR2: LNHDA and SQIVND (reference sequence). The CDR3 sequence is 16 residues long.

This clonotype was observed many times. The chain combines TRBV11-2 with TRBJ2-2; D is unresolved. Deletions cut 4 bases from V and 2 bases from J, with 5 bases between. The germline V gene has CDR1 SGHAT and CDR2 FQNNGV. The CDR3 totals 13 residues. CDR3: CASSSRNTGELFF. In nucleotides, the CDR3 is TGTGCCAGCAGCTCGCGTAACACCGGGGAGCTGTTTTTT.

This rearrangement joins TRBV9 to TRBJ2-6; no reliable D call. CDR3 length: 17 residues. The germline CDR1 and CDR2 sequences are SGDLS and YYNGEE. Trimming left V 3 bases short and J 0 bases short, with 13 bases between. The CDR3, as DNA: TGTGCCAGCAGCGCCTATTACAGTATCTCTGGGGCCAACGTCCTGACTTTC. Translated: CASSAYYSISGANVLTF.

The V gene is TRBV2, the J gene TRBJ1-5, with 9 bases fitting TRBD1. Looked up from germline, CDR1 is SNHLY and CDR2 is FYNNEI. The CDR3 is 15 amino acids. The V and J ends lost 6 bases and 6 bases, in that order; junction bases with no gene match: 9. The DNA of the CDR3 is TGTGCCAGCAGAACGACAGGGGGGGGCAGTCAGCCCCAGCATTTT. This gives the protein CASRTTGGGSQPQHF.